This T cell receptor (beta chain) originates from a study of cytomegalovirus exposure and HLA in healthy donors. This clone was seen just once. Antigen specificity is unknown. Study results and limitations: In a later analysis, compared with equally common non-associated chains, HLA-associated beta chains were more expanded. The classifier was said to identify cytomegalovirus status with high specificity and sensitivity.

Primers: 60 Vbeta forward and 13 Jbeta reverse. Sequencing was performed with immunoSEQ multiplex PCR; in TCRdb, only in-frame clones are kept and a portion is missing. The sample has around 120,000 clones, over 70% seen once; the top ten hold 8% to 9%. Germline CDR1 reads SGHDT; CDR2 reads YYEEEE. V lost 0 bases, J lost 1 base, and 17 bases lay in between. This CDR3 spans 18 amino acids. The chain has TRBV5-6 and TRBJ1-5; tentatively, D is TRBD1 (5 bases). The sequenced sample consisted of PBMCs. The TCR originated in a female donor in good health and CMV-seropositive. In DNA form, the CDR3 reads TGTGCCAGCAGCTTGGGGGGGGTCCTCCGAGGGAGCAATCAGCCCCAGCATTTT. Translating it yields CASSLGGVLRGSNQPQHF.